The present entry profiles one T cell receptor (beta chain) with its context. Its antigen is undetermined. CD4 T cells were positively selected, then CD8 T cells from the CD4-negative fraction. Cells stained for CD3, CD4, CD8, CD45RA, CD27 and viability were sorted into four CD45RA/CD27 subsets. This sample was taken from a study of naive and memory T cell subsets. Both TRBC1 and TRBC2 were covered by a beta constant-region primer of two equimolar oligonucleotides. Four rounds of PCR amplified the ligated cDNA using nested alpha and beta constant-region primers plus SP2. Ligation attached a single-stranded oligonucleotide with a 12-nucleotide UMI and the SP2 primer to the cDNA 3' end. TCRdb called the UMI-ligation and nested PCR reads again in MiXCR, with one record for every CDR3 protein. The sample yields around 140,000 distinct CDR3 sequences, around 21% seen once. The CDR3 length is 17 residues. V shed 3 bases and J 3 bases; nucleotides not matched to a gene: 12. CDR1 MGHRA and CDR2 YSYEKL come from the germline V gene.

General study results and limits: Naive repertoires, especially CD8, held a few larger clonotypes, possibly memory cells re-expressing CD45RA.

The material sequenced was naive CD8+ T cells from blood. The receptor was isolated from a human donor in good health. The chain is built from TRBV4-1 and TRBJ2-7; 9 positions match TRBD1. The CDR3 nucleotides are TGCGCCAGCAGCCAGGAGTATGAGGGGACAGGGTACTACGAGCAGTACTTC. Its translation: CASSQEYEGTGYYEQYF.